This is a list of T cell receptor beta chains from one sample in a study of patients and donors after allogeneic stem cell transplantation. TCRdb re-derived calls from the RT-PCR reads in MiXCR, one entry per CDR3 protein. The sample consists of about 150,000 distinct CDR3 sequences, over 35% of them appearing once. Sequencing was carried out using blood, either unsorted or a sorted T cell fraction (not recorded which). Receptor source: a human donor who was either an allogeneic HSCT recipient or a stem cell or donor lymphocyte infusion donor (not recorded which). It is not recorded whose cells these are; they may come from a transplant donor. Both conserved end residues are part of each CDR3. A D gene is named only where the DNA matches it firmly. Part of the rows lack a size; the others show once, few, many or a class for expanded clones.

J gene,D gene,V gene,clone size,CDR3 length,CDR3 DNA,CDR3 protein
TRBJ1-3,NA,TRBV12-3/TRBV12-4,NA,13,TGTGCCAGCAGCCTCCCTTATGGAAACACCATATATTTT,CASSLPYGNTIYF
TRBJ2-7,NA,TRBV9,few,12,TGTGCCAGCAGCGTAGACCCATACGAGCAGTACTTC,CASSVDPYEQYF
TRBJ2-5,TRBD1,TRBV6-1,NA,15,TGTGCCAGCAGTGAAGATCCCGGGACAGGGGCCGGAGCGTACTTC,CASSEDPGTGAGAYF
TRBJ2-1,NA,TRBV6-5,NA,15,TGTGCCAGCACCCCCGTTCGCGGGACCTCTCAGGAGCAGTTCTTC,CASTPVRGTSQEQFF
TRBJ1-5,NA,TRBV20-1,few,14,TGCAGTGCTTCTCACCCTGGGAGCAATCAGCCCCAGCATTTT,CSASHPGSNQPQHF
TRBJ2-7,TRBD2,TRBV10-3,few,15,TGTGCCATCAGTGAGGGGGAGGGCCTTATCTACGAGCAGTACTTC,CAISEGEGLIYEQYF
TRBJ1-2,NA,TRBV3-1,few,13,TGTGCCAGCAGCCAAGACATTGGCTATGGCTACACCTTC,CASSQDIGYGYTF
TRBJ2-1,NA,TRBV14,NA,16,TGTGCCAGCAGTCCACCCGACTGGACCTCCTACAATGAGCAGTTCTTC,CASSPPDWTSYNEQFF
TRBJ1-1,NA,TRBV29-1,few,13,TGCAGCGACCGCCCGGGCGAGAACACTGAAGCTTTCTTT,CSDRPGENTEAFF
TRBJ1-3,NA,TRBV5-6,many,15,TGTGCCAGCAGCTGGGGCAGCCCTTCTGGGGACACCATATATTTT,CASSWGSPSGDTIYF
TRBJ1-6,TRBD1,TRBV29-1,NA,13,TGCAGCGTTGCGGAGGGGGCGATCTCACCCCTCCACTTT,CSVAEGAISPLHF
TRBJ1-1,TRBD1,TRBV7-9,few,15,TGTGCCAGCAGCCCCAGACAGGGATTGAACACTGAAGCTTTCTTT,CASSPRQGLNTEAFF
TRBJ2-4,TRBD2,TRBV7-9,NA,14,TGTGCCAGCAGCTCCACGCGGGGGGTGAACATTCAGTACTTC,CASSSTRGVNIQYF
TRBJ1-3,TRBD1,TRBV6-1,NA,15,TGTGCCAGCATGACAGGGGACGAAGTTGGAAACACCATATATTTT,CASMTGDEVGNTIYF
TRBJ1-4,NA,TRBV7-6,NA,14,TGTGCCAGCAGCTTAGACAGGGCGGGGGAAAAACTGTTTTTT,CASSLDRAGEKLFF
TRBJ1-6,NA,TRBV3-1,NA,14,TGTGCCAGCAGCCAGGTTGACAGCAATTCACCCCTCCACTTT,CASSQVDSNSPLHF
TRBJ1-1,NA,TRBV2,NA,14,TGTGCCAGCAGTTCCATACAGGGTAAAATAGAAGCTTTCTTT,CASSSIQGKIEAFF
TRBJ1-6,TRBD1,TRBV20-1,NA,14,TGCAGTGCTAACCACTACAGGGGTAATTCACCCCTCCACTTT,CSANHYRGNSPLHF
TRBJ1-2,NA,TRBV30,NA,13,TGTGCCTGGACTACAGGGATTTACTATGGCTACACCTTC,CAWTTGIYYGYTF
TRBJ1-4,NA,TRBV27,few,15,TGTGCCAGCAGTTTGGGGACGGTATCTAATGAAAAACTGTTTTTT,CASSLGTVSNEKLFF
TRBJ2-5,NA,TRBV7-9,NA,17,TGTGCCAGCAGCTTAGGTTCAGTTAGGATCCACCAAGAGACCCAGTACTTC,CASSLGSVRIHQETQYF
TRBJ1-4,NA,TRBV25-1,few,13,TGTGCCAGCCTCCGGGACGGGAATGAAAAACTGTTTTTT,CASLRDGNEKLFF
TRBJ1-1,NA,TRBV6-5,NA,14,TGTGCCAGCAGTTACTCGGCGAAGAACACTGAAGCTTTCTTT,CASSYSAKNTEAFF
TRBJ2-1,NA,TRBV4-1,NA,16,TGCGCCAGCAGCCAAGCGCGGGACACCCCCTACAATGAGCAGTTCTTC,CASSQARDTPYNEQFF
TRBJ1-5,TRBD1,TRBV20-1,NA,15,TGCAGTGCTCCTCCGGGACAGGGCTTCAATCAGCCCCAGCATTTT,CSAPPGQGFNQPQHF
TRBJ1-2,NA,TRBV12-3/TRBV12-4,few,13,TGTGCCAGCAGTGGGACCGTCAACTATGGCTACACCTTC,CASSGTVNYGYTF
TRBJ1-6,NA,TRBV6-5,NA,12,TGTGCCAGCCAGAATGGGCCTTCACCCCTCCACTTT,CASQNGPSPLHF
TRBJ2-2,NA,TRBV28,few,16,TGTGCCAGCAGCTCTGCAGGGGGACTGAACACCGGGGAGCTGTTTTTT,CASSSAGGLNTGELFF
TRBJ1-1,NA,TRBV6-6,NA,14,TGTGCCAGCAGCCAGACGGGGAGGGACACTGAAGCTTTCTTT,CASSQTGRDTEAFF
TRBJ1-2,NA,TRBV6-2/TRBV6-3,NA,14,TGTGCCAGCAGCTTTCCGACGGCGGCCTATGGCTACACCTTC,CASSFPTAAYGYTF
TRBJ1-2,NA,TRBV5-1,NA,16,TGCGCCAGCAGCTTGGCCGGTGAGACAAATAGGGATGGCTACACCTTC,CASSLAGETNRDGYTF
TRBJ2-7,NA,TRBV6-6,NA,13,TGTGCCAGCAGGGCGACTCCTTTAGGGGAGCAGTACTTC,CASRATPLGEQYF
TRBJ1-4,TRBD1,TRBV6-5,NA,16,TGTGCCAGCAGTCCTCGGGACAGGAGCAAGAGTGAAAAACTGTTTTTT,CASSPRDRSKSEKLFF
TRBJ1-5,NA,TRBV6-6,NA,13,TGTGCCAGCAGCTCAACAAGTCATCAGCCCCAGCATTTT,CASSSTSHQPQHF
TRBJ1-2,NA,TRBV4-3,NA,13,TGCGCCAGCAGCCAACCCGGTGGCTCGGGCTACACCTTC,CASSQPGGSGYTF
TRBJ2-2,NA,TRBV7-9,NA,13,TGTGCCAGCAACGGTGGTGGCACCGGGGAGCTGTTTTTT,CASNGGGTGELFF
TRBJ1-1,NA,TRBV10-3,NA,15,TGTGCCATCAGTGAGTCGATTCAGCTGCCCTCCTGGGCTTTCTTT,CAISESIQLPSWAFF
TRBJ1-1,NA,TRBV28,many,15,TGTGCCAGCAGTTTTCTCTCACAGGGTGGCACTGAAGCTTTCTTT,CASSFLSQGGTEAFF
TRBJ1-2,NA,TRBV11-2,few,18,TGTGCCAGCAGCTTTCGAACGGTGGGGGGCCCAACTCCCTATGGCTACACCTTC,CASSFRTVGGPTPYGYTF
TRBJ2-7,TRBD1,TRBV6-6,NA,14,TGTGCCAGCAGTATCCGGGACAGAACCTACGAGCAGTACTTC,CASSIRDRTYEQYF
TRBJ1-3,NA,TRBV12-3/TRBV12-4,NA,11,TGTGCCAGCACCCCCCGGGACACCATATATTTT,CASTPRDTIYF
TRBJ2-1,NA,TRBV7-3,NA,14,TGTGCCAGCAGCTTAAACCCCGTTGGGGATGAGCAGTTCTTC,CASSLNPVGDEQFF
TRBJ2-1,TRBD1,TRBV29-1,NA,14,TGCAGCCCGAGGGGGCTCTACAGGAACAATGAGCAGTTCTTC,CSPRGLYRNNEQFF
TRBJ1-2,TRBD1,TRBV6-6,few,15,TGTGCCAGCAGTCTCCCGGACAGGGGTTACTATGGCTACACCTTC,CASSLPDRGYYGYTF
TRBJ1-5,TRBD1,TRBV28,NA,17,TGTGCCAGCAGTTTAGAGACAGGGGGGATTAGCAATCAGCCCCAGCATTTT,CASSLETGGISNQPQHF
TRBJ2-3,TRBD1,TRBV7-9,NA,18,TGTGCCAGCAGCCTGTCCCGGGACAGGAACCCCTACACAGATACGCAGTATTTT,CASSLSRDRNPYTDTQYF
TRBJ1-2,TRBD1,TRBV6-5,NA,15,TGTGCCAGCAGTTACGGACAGGAGACTAACTATGGCTACACCTTC,CASSYGQETNYGYTF
TRBJ1-1,NA,TRBV25-1,NA,16,TGTGCCAGCAGTGGCAGGCGCAGCCTCATGAACACTGAAGCTTTCTTT,CASSGRRSLMNTEAFF
TRBJ1-4,NA,TRBV28,NA,14,TGTGCCAGCAGTTCGGGGGCAGGGCCTGAAAAACTGTTTTTT,CASSSGAGPEKLFF
TRBJ2-5,NA,TRBV24-1,once,15,TGTGCCACCAGTGATTTTATCGGGACGCAAGAGACCCAGTACTTC,CATSDFIGTQETQYF
TRBJ2-4,TRBD1,TRBV11-2,NA,16,TGTGCCAGCAGCTTAGGTCCAGGGGGTGATGGGAACATTCAGTACTTC,CASSLGPGGDGNIQYF
TRBJ1-4,NA,TRBV4-2,NA,17,TGTGCCAGCAGCCAAGTAGGACCAGAAGCAACTAATGAAAAACTGTTTTTT,CASSQVGPEATNEKLFF
TRBJ1-5,TRBD1,TRBV3-1,many,14,TGTGCCAGCAGCTCCCGGACAGGGAGACAGCCCCAGCATTTT,CASSSRTGRQPQHF
TRBJ2-3,TRBD1,TRBV6-6,NA,15,TGTGCCAGCAGTTACGGGACAGGGAGCACAGATACGCAGTATTTT,CASSYGTGSTDTQYF
TRBJ1-6,NA,TRBV20-1,NA,14,TGCAGTGGCCGAAGGGGAGAGTATAATTCACCCCTCCACTTT,CSGRRGEYNSPLHF
TRBJ1-5,NA,TRBV7-9,few,14,TGTGCCAGCAGCTTGGGGAGAGGGCATCAGCCCCAGCATTTT,CASSLGRGHQPQHF
TRBJ2-1,TRBD2,TRBV7-3,NA,14,TGTGCCAGCAGCCCTTCGGGGGGGCTAAATGAGCAGTTCTTC,CASSPSGGLNEQFF